Listed below are T cell receptor beta chains from one sample, sequenced in a study of cytomegalovirus exposure and HLA in healthy donors. Method: immunoSEQ multiplex PCR; TCRdb's copy keeps in-frame clones and lacks some. Among approximately 140,000 clones listed, over 70% were seen once. Sequencing was performed on PBMCs. These receptors all stem from a woman aged 35 to 49 in good health and CMV-seronegative. The CDR3 runs from the conserved cysteine through the conserved F or W. Each record gives: V gene, D gene, clone size, J gene, CDR3 protein, CDR3 DNA. A D gene is named only where the DNA matches it firmly. Where a row states a size, it is once, few, many or the class of an expanded clone; other rows omit it.

v_gene: TRBV28; d_gene: TRBD1; abundance: -; j_gene: TRBJ2-3; CDR3aa: CASGLLDRGLADTQYF; CDR3nt: TGTGCCAGCGGATTGTTGGACAGGGGGCTGGCAGATACGCAGTATTTT
v_gene: TRBV6-1; d_gene: TRBD1; abundance: -; j_gene: TRBJ1-4; CDR3aa: CASAGQGAANEKLFF; CDR3nt: TGTGCCAGCGCAGGACAGGGGGCGGCTAATGAAAAACTGTTTTTT
v_gene: TRBV7-2; d_gene: TRBD2; abundance: -; j_gene: TRBJ2-1; CDR3aa: CASSYSGSSGNEQFF; CDR3nt: TGTGCCAGCAGCTACAGCGGGAGCTCCGGTAATGAGCAGTTCTTC
v_gene: TRBV4-1; d_gene: -; abundance: -; j_gene: TRBJ2-3; CDR3aa: CASSQRGEGVDTQYF; CDR3nt: TGCGCCAGCAGCCAGAGAGGCGAGGGCGTAGATACGCAGTATTTT
v_gene: TRBV18; d_gene: TRBD1; abundance: once; j_gene: TRBJ2-7; CDR3aa: CASSSTGREQYF; CDR3nt: TGTGCCAGCTCTTCGACAGGGCGCGAGCAGTACTTC
v_gene: TRBV7-6; d_gene: TRBD2; abundance: -; j_gene: TRBJ2-3; CDR3aa: CASSPLGGTSGYTDTQYF; CDR3nt: TGTGCCAGCAGCCCGCTTGGGGGGACTAGCGGTTACACAGATACGCAGTATTTT
v_gene: TRBV10-3; d_gene: TRBD2; abundance: -; j_gene: TRBJ2-1; CDR3aa: CAISLAGLDNEQFF; CDR3nt: TGTGCCATCAGTCTAGCGGGTCTCGACAATGAGCAGTTCTTC
v_gene: TRBV6-5; d_gene: -; abundance: -; j_gene: TRBJ1-2; CDR3aa: CASSYTGLANYGYTF; CDR3nt: TGTGCCAGCAGTTACACAGGGTTAGCTAACTATGGCTACACCTTC
v_gene: TRBV11-2; d_gene: TRBD1; abundance: -; j_gene: TRBJ1-2; CDR3aa: CASSFRDRVNYGYTF; CDR3nt: TGTGCCAGCAGCTTTCGGGACAGGGTCAACTATGGCTACACCTTC
v_gene: TRBV27; d_gene: TRBD1; abundance: -; j_gene: TRBJ2-5; CDR3aa: CASSLGQGRTQYF; CDR3nt: TGTGCCAGCAGCCTCGGACAGGGGAGGACCCAGTACTTC
v_gene: TRBV6-1; d_gene: TRBD2; abundance: -; j_gene: TRBJ2-7; CDR3aa: CASSDKGLAGSSDEQYF; CDR3nt: TGTGCCAGCAGTGATAAGGGACTAGCGGGGTCTAGTGACGAGCAGTACTTC
v_gene: TRBV4-3; d_gene: -; abundance: -; j_gene: TRBJ1-2; CDR3aa: CASSQRRGYGYTF; CDR3nt: TGCGCCAGCAGCCAAAGGAGAGGGTATGGCTACACCTTC
v_gene: TRBV7-9; d_gene: -; abundance: -; j_gene: TRBJ1-4; CDR3aa: CASSTRATNEKLFF; CDR3nt: TGTGCCAGCAGCACCAGGGCAACTAATGAAAAACTGTTTTTT
v_gene: TRBV28; d_gene: -; abundance: few; j_gene: TRBJ1-5; CDR3aa: CASSSRPSRPLQHF; CDR3nt: TGTGCCAGCAGTTCTCGCCCCAGCAGGCCCCTCCAGCATTTT
v_gene: TRBV19; d_gene: -; abundance: once; j_gene: TRBJ1-5; CDR3aa: CASSTAWHSNQPQHF; CDR3nt: TGTGCCAGTAGTACAGCGTGGCATAGCAATCAGCCCCAGCATTTT
v_gene: TRBV9; d_gene: TRBD1; abundance: -; j_gene: TRBJ2-5; CDR3aa: CASSISTGGQETQYF; CDR3nt: TGTGCCAGCAGCATATCGACAGGGGGCCAGGAGACCCAGTACTTC
v_gene: TRBV7-9; d_gene: -; abundance: -; j_gene: TRBJ2-7; CDR3aa: CASSPEAGREQYF; CDR3nt: TGTGCCAGCAGCCCCGAGGCGGGGAGGGAGCAGTACTTC
v_gene: TRBV6-6; d_gene: TRBD2; abundance: -; j_gene: TRBJ2-3; CDR3aa: CASSPTSGGLNTQYF; CDR3nt: TGTGCCAGCAGTCCGACTAGCGGGGGGTTGAATACGCAGTATTTT
v_gene: TRBV28; d_gene: TRBD2; abundance: -; j_gene: TRBJ2-5; CDR3aa: CASSLISLADQETQYF; CDR3nt: TGTGCCAGCAGTTTAATTTCTCTAGCGGACCAAGAGACCCAGTACTTC
v_gene: TRBV7-2; d_gene: -; abundance: -; j_gene: TRBJ1-2; CDR3aa: CASSFAKGVYGYTF; CDR3nt: TGTGCCAGCAGCTTCGCCAAGGGGGTCTATGGCTACACCTTC
v_gene: TRBV5-1; d_gene: TRBD1; abundance: once; j_gene: TRBJ2-5; CDR3aa: CASSGGQKETQYF; CDR3nt: TGCGCCAGCAGCGGGGGACAGAAAGAGACCCAGTACTTC
v_gene: TRBV27; d_gene: -; abundance: few; j_gene: TRBJ1-6; CDR3aa: CASSLSDSNNSPLHF; CDR3nt: TGTGCCAGCAGTTTATCGGACAGTAACAATTCACCCCTCCACTTT
v_gene: TRBV13; d_gene: TRBD1; abundance: -; j_gene: TRBJ2-7; CDR3aa: CASSSSDRDNPYEQYF; CDR3nt: TGTGCCAGCAGCTCCTCGGACAGGGACAACCCCTACGAGCAGTACTTC
v_gene: TRBV25-1; d_gene: TRBD1; abundance: -; j_gene: TRBJ2-5; CDR3aa: CASTKGQGETQYF; CDR3nt: TGTGCCAGCACTAAAGGACAGGGAGAGACCCAGTACTTC
v_gene: TRBV6-5; d_gene: TRBD1; abundance: once; j_gene: TRBJ1-2; CDR3aa: CASSYRDRDHF; CDR3nt: TGTGCCAGCAGTTACCGGGACAGGGACCACTTC
v_gene: TRBV28; d_gene: -; abundance: medium-sized; j_gene: TRBJ2-2; CDR3aa: CASSPSLENTGELFF; CDR3nt: TGTGCCAGCAGCCCGAGCCTTGAGAACACCGGGGAGCTGTTTTTT
v_gene: TRBV7-2; d_gene: -; abundance: -; j_gene: TRBJ2-1; CDR3aa: CASSVGHPSYNEQFF; CDR3nt: TGTGCCAGCAGCGTGGGACACCCTTCCTACAATGAGCAGTTCTTC
v_gene: TRBV2; d_gene: -; abundance: -; j_gene: TRBJ1-2; CDR3aa: CASRASLGVLANYGYTF; CDR3nt: TGTGCCAGCAGAGCCAGCCTGGGCGTGTTAGCTAACTATGGCTACACCTTC
v_gene: TRBV27; d_gene: TRBD1; abundance: few; j_gene: TRBJ2-7; CDR3aa: CASSGVRQGTYEQYF; CDR3nt: TGTGCCAGCAGTGGAGTCCGACAGGGTACCTACGAGCAGTACTTC
v_gene: TRBV21-1; d_gene: -; abundance: -; j_gene: TRBJ2-7; CDR3aa: CASSNPAGLSSYF; CDR3nt: TGTGCCAGCAGCAATCCGGCAGGGTTGAGCTCTTACTTC
v_gene: TRBV28; d_gene: TRBD1; abundance: -; j_gene: TRBJ1-1; CDR3aa: CASSLTQGNHVSAFF; CDR3nt: TGTGCCAGCAGTTTGACACAGGGGAACCATGTTTCGGCTTTCTTT
v_gene: TRBV9; d_gene: TRBD2; abundance: -; j_gene: TRBJ2-3; CDR3aa: CASSELAGEGSDTQYF; CDR3nt: TGTGCCAGCAGCGAACTAGCGGGAGAGGGTAGTGATACGCAGTATTTT
v_gene: TRBV13; d_gene: -; abundance: -; j_gene: TRBJ1-2; CDR3aa: CASSLGGAGNYGYTF; CDR3nt: TGTGCCAGCAGCTTAGGCGGGGCGGGAAACTATGGCTACACCTTC
v_gene: TRBV6-4; d_gene: -; abundance: -; j_gene: TRBJ2-1; CDR3aa: CASSVLANNEQFF; CDR3nt: TGTGCCAGCAGTGTGCTAGCGAACAATGAGCAGTTCTTC
v_gene: TRBV7-9; d_gene: -; abundance: -; j_gene: TRBJ2-7; CDR3aa: CASSPGGGSYEQYF; CDR3nt: TGTGCCAGCAGCCCCGGGGGAGGCTCCTACGAGCAGTACTTC
v_gene: TRBV9; d_gene: TRBD2; abundance: -; j_gene: TRBJ2-1; CDR3aa: CASSVGASGTDEQFF; CDR3nt: TGTGCCAGCAGCGTGGGCGCTAGCGGGACCGATGAGCAGTTCTTC
v_gene: TRBV6-1; d_gene: -; abundance: -; j_gene: TRBJ2-3; CDR3aa: CASSEGADLTQYF; CDR3nt: TGTGCCAGCAGTGAGGGGGCTGACCTTACGCAGTATTTT
v_gene: TRBV29-1; d_gene: TRBD1; abundance: -; j_gene: TRBJ2-7; CDR3aa: CSVEPRQGGDYEQYF; CDR3nt: TGCAGCGTTGAACCCCGACAGGGGGGAGACTACGAGCAGTACTTC
v_gene: TRBV10-3; d_gene: -; abundance: -; j_gene: TRBJ2-7; CDR3aa: CAISGGTPGCEQYF; CDR3nt: TGTGCCATCAGTGGGGGGACTCCCGGGTGCGAGCAGTACTTC
v_gene: TRBV5-1; d_gene: -; abundance: few; j_gene: TRBJ2-7; CDR3aa: CASSLAAYGSYEQYF; CDR3nt: TGCGCCAGCAGCTTGGCTGCGTATGGCTCCTACGAGCAGTACTTC
v_gene: TRBV4-3; d_gene: -; abundance: once; j_gene: TRBJ2-3; CDR3aa: CASSQNPPGLSTDTQYF; CDR3nt: TGCGCCAGCAGCCAAAACCCTCCGGGACTTAGCACAGATACGCAGTATTTT
v_gene: TRBV2; d_gene: -; abundance: -; j_gene: TRBJ1-1; CDR3aa: CASSEALVRSDNTEAFF; CDR3nt: TGTGCCAGCAGTGAGGCCTTGGTTCGGAGTGACAACACTGAAGCTTTCTTT
v_gene: TRBV15; d_gene: -; abundance: -; j_gene: TRBJ1-4; CDR3aa: CATSRADQGNEKLFF; CDR3nt: TGTGCCACCAGCAGGGCCGACCAGGGTAATGAAAAACTGTTTTTT
v_gene: TRBV11-2; d_gene: -; abundance: -; j_gene: TRBJ2-7; CDR3aa: CASSPGTGYHEQYF; CDR3nt: TGTGCCAGCAGCCCGGGAACAGGGTACCACGAGCAGTACTTC
v_gene: TRBV9; d_gene: -; abundance: -; j_gene: TRBJ1-2; CDR3aa: CASSAPGGGQLGYTF; CDR3nt: TGTGCCAGCAGCGCCCCGGGGGGGGGACAACTTGGCTACACCTTC
v_gene: TRBV10-3; d_gene: -; abundance: -; j_gene: TRBJ1-1; CDR3aa: CAISELTEAFF; CDR3nt: TGTGCCATCAGTGAGCTAACTGAAGCTTTCTTT
v_gene: TRBV2; d_gene: -; abundance: -; j_gene: TRBJ2-7; CDR3aa: CASSFASEQYF; CDR3nt: TGTGCCAGCAGTTTTGCTAGCGAGCAGTACTTC
v_gene: TRBV21-1; d_gene: -; abundance: -; j_gene: TRBJ2-3; CDR3aa: CASSKAPGRCTDTQYF; CDR3nt: TGTGCCAGCAGCAAAGCTCCAGGAAGATGCACAGATACGCAGTATTTT
v_gene: TRBV7-9; d_gene: TRBD1; abundance: -; j_gene: TRBJ1-3; CDR3aa: CASSPQGDGNTIYF; CDR3nt: TGTGCCAGCAGCCCACAGGGGGACGGAAACACCATATATTTT
v_gene: TRBV6-4; d_gene: -; abundance: -; j_gene: TRBJ2-1; CDR3aa: CASSREEGYNEQFF; CDR3nt: TGTGCCAGCAGTCGGGAAGAAGGTTACAATGAGCAGTTCTTC
v_gene: TRBV6-1; d_gene: TRBD2; abundance: -; j_gene: TRBJ2-7; CDR3aa: CASSVSGGALGYEQYF; CDR3nt: TGTGCCAGCAGTGTTAGCGGGGGGGCCCTGGGGTACGAGCAGTACTTC
v_gene: TRBV7-2; d_gene: TRBD2; abundance: -; j_gene: TRBJ2-3; CDR3aa: CASSLGPSGTRADTQYF; CDR3nt: TGTGCCAGCAGCCTGGGGCCTAGCGGGACTCGGGCGGATACGCAGTATTTT
v_gene: TRBV29-1; d_gene: TRBD1; abundance: few; j_gene: TRBJ1-2; CDR3aa: CSVPPEGQGGGYTF; CDR3nt: TGCAGCGTACCTCCCGAAGGACAGGGAGGCGGCTACACCTTC
v_gene: TRBV9; d_gene: TRBD1; abundance: -; j_gene: TRBJ1-2; CDR3aa: CASSDGTGYGYTF; CDR3nt: TGTGCCAGCAGCGACGGGACAGGCTATGGCTACACCTTC
v_gene: TRBV7-9; d_gene: -; abundance: -; j_gene: TRBJ1-2; CDR3aa: CASSRGLGRDAGYTF; CDR3nt: TGTGCCAGCAGCCGAGGGTTGGGGAGGGACGCTGGCTACACCTTC
v_gene: TRBV27; d_gene: TRBD1; abundance: -; j_gene: TRBJ2-5; CDR3aa: CASSSGQGGETQYF; CDR3nt: TGTGCCAGCAGTTCGGGACAGGGGGGAGAGACCCAGTACTTC
v_gene: TRBV9; d_gene: -; abundance: -; j_gene: TRBJ1-1; CDR3aa: CASSAGDNTEAFF; CDR3nt: TGTGCCAGCAGCGCGGGGGACAACACTGAAGCTTTCTTT
v_gene: TRBV4-3; d_gene: TRBD1; abundance: -; j_gene: TRBJ1-1; CDR3aa: CASSPEQGLMNTEAFF; CDR3nt: TGCGCCAGCAGCCCCGAACAGGGGCTGATGAACACTGAAGCTTTCTTT
v_gene: TRBV11-2; d_gene: TRBD1; abundance: -; j_gene: TRBJ1-4; CDR3aa: CASSDRGGEKLFF; CDR3nt: TGTGCCAGCAGCGACAGGGGCGGCGAAAAACTGTTTTTT